This T cell receptor (beta chain) comes out of a study of cytomegalovirus exposure and HLA in healthy donors. Study at large: An early data release held tens of millions of unique TCRs from HLA-typed donors.

Vbeta (60) and Jbeta (13) primers were used in the PCR. Authors' methods: Unique TCR beta chains numbered approximately 80 million in a later analysis, with some 9.9 million shared. Clones were read by immunoSEQ multiplex PCR, and TCRdb kept only the in-frame ones, dropping some. V and J calls and clone size are copied from that table; D and trimming were computed from the DNA. The sample lists just under 65,000 clones, about four fifths occurring once. V gave up 0 bases and J gave up 4 bases, with 8 bases separating them. CDR3 length: 13 residues. Germline lookup yields CDR1 SGHRS and CDR2 YFSETQ. The specimen was PBMCs. The chain combines TRBV5-1 with TRBJ2-7; D perhaps matches TRBD1 (5 bases). The sequence was obtained from a woman aged 30 to 39 in good health and CMV-seronegative. CDR3: CASSLGRDYEQYF. The CDR3 nucleotides are TGCGCCAGCAGCTTGGGCAGGGATTACGAGCAGTACTTC.